This TCR beta chain is drawn from a study of cytomegalovirus exposure and HLA in healthy donors. The study, taken as a whole, reports: There was a cluster of highly shared sequence variants that was likely a sequencing artifact. A prior analysis recorded that most TCR beta V segments were productive about 90% or about 30% of the time. Near-uniform donor sequencing depth was presumed by presence/absence analyses. The study flagged 150 to 200 TCR beta chains as cytomegalovirus-associated.

Points on this clone: Its antigen remains unknown.

The PCR employed 60 Vbeta primers together with 13 Jbeta primers. Assay: immunoSEQ multiplex PCR; the TCRdb copy retains only in-frame clones and omits some. The sample has some 130,000 clones; 70% to 85% are singletons. Material: PBMCs. The sequence was collected from a man in his forties in good health and CMV-seropositive.

The CDR3 here is CAWREGTEAFF. The DNA of the CDR3 is TGTGCCTGGAGGGAGGGCACTGAAGCTTTCTTT. V gene TRBV30 combines with J gene TRBJ1-1; no definite D call. The ends were cut back, 3 bases at V and 4 bases at J, with 6 bases in the middle. Germline values: CDR1 GTSNPN, CDR2 SVGIG (reference sequence). This CDR3 region has 11 residues.